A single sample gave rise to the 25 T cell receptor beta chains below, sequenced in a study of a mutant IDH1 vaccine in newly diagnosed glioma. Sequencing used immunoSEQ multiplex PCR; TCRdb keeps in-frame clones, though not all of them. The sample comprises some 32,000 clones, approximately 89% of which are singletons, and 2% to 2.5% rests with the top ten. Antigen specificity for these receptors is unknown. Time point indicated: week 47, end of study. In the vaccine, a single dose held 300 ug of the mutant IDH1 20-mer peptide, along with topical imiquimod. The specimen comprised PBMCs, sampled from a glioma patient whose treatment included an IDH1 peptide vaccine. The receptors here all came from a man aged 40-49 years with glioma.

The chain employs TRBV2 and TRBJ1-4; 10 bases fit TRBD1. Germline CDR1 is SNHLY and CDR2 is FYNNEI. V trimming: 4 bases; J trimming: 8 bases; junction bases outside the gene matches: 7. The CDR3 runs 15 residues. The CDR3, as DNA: TGTGCCAGCAGTGTCGGGACAGGGGTAGGGGAAAAACTGTTTTTT. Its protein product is CASSVGTGVGEKLFF. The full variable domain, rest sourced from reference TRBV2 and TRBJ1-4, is EPEVTQTPSHQVTQMGQEVILRCVPISNHLYFYWYRQILGQKVEFLVSFYNNEISEKSEIFDDQFSVERPDGSNFTLKIRSTKLEDSAMYFCASSVGTGVGEKLFFGSGTQLSVL.

CDR3 coding DNA: TGTGCCAGCAGCTCGATTCCTTCCCTCTCCTACGAGCAGTACTTC. Protein: CASSSIPSLSYEQYF. This chain uses TRBV7-9 with TRBJ2-7, with D unresolved. V gave up 4 bases and J gave up 0 bases, with 13 bases separating them. Germline CDR1 is SEHNR and CDR2 is FQNEAQ (reference sequence). This CDR3 spans 15 amino acids.

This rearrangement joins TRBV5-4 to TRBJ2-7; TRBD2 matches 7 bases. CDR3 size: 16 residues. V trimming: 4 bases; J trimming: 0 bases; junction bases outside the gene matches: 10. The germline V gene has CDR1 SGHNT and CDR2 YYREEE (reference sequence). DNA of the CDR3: TGTGCCAGCAGCATCCGCGGGGGTGCGAGCTCCTACGAGCAGTACTTC. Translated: CASSIRGGASSYEQYF.

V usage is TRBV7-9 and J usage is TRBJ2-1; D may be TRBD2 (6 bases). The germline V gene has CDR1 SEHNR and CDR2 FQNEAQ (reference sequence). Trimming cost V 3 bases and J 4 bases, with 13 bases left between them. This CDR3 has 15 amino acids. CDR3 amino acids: CASSFRAGRYNEQFF. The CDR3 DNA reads TGTGCCAGCAGCTTCCGAGCGGGCCGATACAATGAGCAGTTCTTC.

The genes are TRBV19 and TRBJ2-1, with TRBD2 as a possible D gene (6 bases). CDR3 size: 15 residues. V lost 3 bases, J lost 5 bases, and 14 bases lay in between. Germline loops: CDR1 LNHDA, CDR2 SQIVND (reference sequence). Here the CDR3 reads CASSILPGLNNEQFF. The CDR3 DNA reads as TGTGCCAGTAGTATCCTACCGGGACTGAACAATGAGCAGTTCTTC.

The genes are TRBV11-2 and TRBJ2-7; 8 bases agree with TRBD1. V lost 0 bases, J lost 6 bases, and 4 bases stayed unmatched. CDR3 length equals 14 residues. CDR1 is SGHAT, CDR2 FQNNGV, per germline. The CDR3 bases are TGTGCCAGCAGCTTAGATTTACAGGGGGGCGAGCAGTACGTC. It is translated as CASSLDLQGGEQYV.

Written as DNA, the CDR3 is TGTGCCAGCAGCTTATCGACAGGGGGCTGGAATGAGCAGTTCTTC. Amino acids: CASSLSTGGWNEQFF. The V gene is TRBV11-2, the J gene TRBJ2-1, with TRBD1 matching 10 bases. V lost 2 bases to trimming and J lost 7 bases; unmatched junction nucleotides: 5. The CDR3 is 15 residues long. Per germline, CDR1 SGHAT and CDR2 FQNNGV.

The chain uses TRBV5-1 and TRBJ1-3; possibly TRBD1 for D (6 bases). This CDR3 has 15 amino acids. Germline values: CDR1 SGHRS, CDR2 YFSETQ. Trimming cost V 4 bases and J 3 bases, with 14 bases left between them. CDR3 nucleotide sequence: TGCGCCAGCAGCGCCGTAGGGGGGTTTGGAAACACCATATATTTT. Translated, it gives CASSAVGGFGNTIYF.

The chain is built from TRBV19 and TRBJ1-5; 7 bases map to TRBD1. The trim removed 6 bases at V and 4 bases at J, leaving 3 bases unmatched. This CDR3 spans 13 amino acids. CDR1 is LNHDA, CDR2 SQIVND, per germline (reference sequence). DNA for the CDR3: TGTGCCAGTAGACAACAGGGGAATCAGCCCCAGCATTTT. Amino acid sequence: CASRQQGNQPQHF.

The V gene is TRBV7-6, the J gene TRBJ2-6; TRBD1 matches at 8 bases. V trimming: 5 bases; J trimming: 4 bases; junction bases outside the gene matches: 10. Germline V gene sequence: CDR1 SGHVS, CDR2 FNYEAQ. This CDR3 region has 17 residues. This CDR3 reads CASSATGVRSGANVLTF. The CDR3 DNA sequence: TGTGCCAGCAGCGCGACAGGGGTTCGGTCCGGGGCCAACGTCCTGACTTTC. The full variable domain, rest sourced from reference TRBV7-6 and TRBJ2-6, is GAGVSQSPRYKVTKRGQDVALRCDPISGHVSLYWYRQALGQGPEFLTYFNYEAQQDKSGLPNDRFSAERPEGSISTLTIQRTEQRDSAMYRCASSATGVRSGANVLTFGAGSRLTVL.

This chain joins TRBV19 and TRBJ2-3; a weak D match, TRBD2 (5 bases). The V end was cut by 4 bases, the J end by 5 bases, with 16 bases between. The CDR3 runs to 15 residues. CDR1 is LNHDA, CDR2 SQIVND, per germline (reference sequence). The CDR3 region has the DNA TGTGCCAGTAGTACCGGAGCCTTAGAGGGAGATACGCAGTATTTT. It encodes CASSTGALEGDTQYF.

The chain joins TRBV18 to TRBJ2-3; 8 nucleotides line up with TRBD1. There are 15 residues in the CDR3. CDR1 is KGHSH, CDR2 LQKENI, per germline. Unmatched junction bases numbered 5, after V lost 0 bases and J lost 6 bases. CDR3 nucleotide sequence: TGTGCCAGCTCACCACCCGGACAGGGTGGCGATACGCAGTATTTT. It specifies CASSPPGQGGDTQYF.

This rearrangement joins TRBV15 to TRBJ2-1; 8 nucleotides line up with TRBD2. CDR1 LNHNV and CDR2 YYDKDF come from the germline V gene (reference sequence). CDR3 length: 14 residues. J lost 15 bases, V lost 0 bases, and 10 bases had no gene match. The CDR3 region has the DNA TGTGCCACCAGCAGAGACCCCCCGGGACTAGAGGGGTTCTTC. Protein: CATSRDPPGLEGFF.

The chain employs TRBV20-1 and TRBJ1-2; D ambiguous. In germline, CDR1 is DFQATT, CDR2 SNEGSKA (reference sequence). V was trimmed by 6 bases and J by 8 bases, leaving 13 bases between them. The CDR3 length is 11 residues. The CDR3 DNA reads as TGCAGTGCCAAGAGCCTCCGGGGCTACACCTTC. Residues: CSAKSLRGYTF.

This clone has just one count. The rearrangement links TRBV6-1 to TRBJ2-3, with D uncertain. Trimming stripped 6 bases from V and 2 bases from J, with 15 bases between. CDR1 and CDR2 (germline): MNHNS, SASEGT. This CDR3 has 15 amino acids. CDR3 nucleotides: TGTGCCAGCAGCGCGCTCGCACTTAACACAGATACGCAGTATTTT. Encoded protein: CASSALALNTDTQYF.

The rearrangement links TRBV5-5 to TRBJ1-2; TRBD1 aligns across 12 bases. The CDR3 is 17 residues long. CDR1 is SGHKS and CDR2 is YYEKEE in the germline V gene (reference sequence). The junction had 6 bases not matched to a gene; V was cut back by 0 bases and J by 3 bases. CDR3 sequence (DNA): TGTGCCAGCAGCTTGGTTGCGGGACAGGGGGCAGACTATGGCTACACCTTC. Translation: CASSLVAGQGADYGYTF.

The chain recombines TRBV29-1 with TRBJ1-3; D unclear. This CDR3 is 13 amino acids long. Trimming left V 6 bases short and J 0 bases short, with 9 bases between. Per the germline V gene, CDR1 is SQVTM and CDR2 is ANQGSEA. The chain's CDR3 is CSVLDFSGNTIYF. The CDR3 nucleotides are TGCAGCGTGCTTGATTTCTCTGGAAACACCATATATTTT.

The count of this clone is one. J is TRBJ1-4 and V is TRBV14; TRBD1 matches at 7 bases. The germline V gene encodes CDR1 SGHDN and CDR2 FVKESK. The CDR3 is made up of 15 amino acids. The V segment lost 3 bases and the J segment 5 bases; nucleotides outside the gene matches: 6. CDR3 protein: CASSQVGQANEKLFF. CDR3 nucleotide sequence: TGTGCCAGCAGCCAGGTCGGACAGGCGAATGAAAAACTGTTTTTT.

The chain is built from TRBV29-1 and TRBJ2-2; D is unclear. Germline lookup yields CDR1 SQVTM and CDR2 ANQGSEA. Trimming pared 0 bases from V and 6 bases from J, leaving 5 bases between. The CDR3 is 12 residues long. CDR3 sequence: CSVEETAGELFF. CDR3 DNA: TGCAGCGTTGAAGAGACCGCCGGGGAGCTGTTTTTT.

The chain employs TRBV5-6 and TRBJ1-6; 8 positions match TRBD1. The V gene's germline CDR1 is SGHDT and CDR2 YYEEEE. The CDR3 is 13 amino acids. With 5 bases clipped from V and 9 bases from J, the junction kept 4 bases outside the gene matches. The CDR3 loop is CASSYTGGSPLHF. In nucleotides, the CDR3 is TGTGCCAGCAGTTACACAGGGGGTTCACCCCTCCACTTT. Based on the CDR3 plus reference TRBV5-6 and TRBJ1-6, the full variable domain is DAGVTQSPTHLIKTRGQQVTLRCSPKSGHDTVSWYQQALGQGPQFIFQYYEEEERQRGNFPDRFSGHQFPNYSSELNVNALLLGDSALYLCASSYTGGSPLHFGNGTRLTVT.

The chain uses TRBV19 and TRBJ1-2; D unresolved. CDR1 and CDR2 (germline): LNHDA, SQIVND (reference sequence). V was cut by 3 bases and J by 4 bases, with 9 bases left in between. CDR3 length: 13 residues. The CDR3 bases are TGTGCCAGTAGTATTACCGGGTTCTATGGCTACACCTTC. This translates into CASSITGFYGYTF.

CDR3: CASSEDSFSGNTIYF. For the CDR3, the DNA is TGTGCCAGCTCCGAGGACAGCTTCTCTGGAAACACCATATATTTT. The V call is TRBV11-3, the J call TRBJ1-3; weak D call: TRBD1 (6 bases). CDR1 is SGHNT, CDR2 YENEEA, per germline. V was cut by 8 bases and J by 0 bases, with 14 bases left in between. This CDR3 has 15 residues.

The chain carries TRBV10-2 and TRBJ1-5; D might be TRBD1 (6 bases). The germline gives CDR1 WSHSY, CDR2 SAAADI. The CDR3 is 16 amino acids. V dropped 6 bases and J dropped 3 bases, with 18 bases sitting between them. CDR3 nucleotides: TGCGCCAGCAGAGTTTCAGGGGAAGGAAACAATCAGCCCCAGCATTTT. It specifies CASRVSGEGNNQPQHF.

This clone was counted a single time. CDR3 residues: CASSQGLAGGTQYF. The CDR3 DNA sequence: TGTGCCAGCTCTCAAGGACTTGCCGGAGGGACCCAGTACTTC. The gene calls are TRBV9 and TRBJ2-5; D might be TRBD2 (5 bases). Germline CDR1 reads SGDLS; CDR2 reads YYNGEE. CDR3 length equals 14 residues. Deletions cut 7 bases from V and 7 bases from J, with 20 bases between.

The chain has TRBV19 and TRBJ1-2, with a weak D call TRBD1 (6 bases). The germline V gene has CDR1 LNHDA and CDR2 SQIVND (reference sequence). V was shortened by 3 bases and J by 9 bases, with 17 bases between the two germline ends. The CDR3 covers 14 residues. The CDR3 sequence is CASSMDSALSRYTF. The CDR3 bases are TGTGCCAGTAGTATGGACAGCGCCCTTTCGCGCTACACCTTC.